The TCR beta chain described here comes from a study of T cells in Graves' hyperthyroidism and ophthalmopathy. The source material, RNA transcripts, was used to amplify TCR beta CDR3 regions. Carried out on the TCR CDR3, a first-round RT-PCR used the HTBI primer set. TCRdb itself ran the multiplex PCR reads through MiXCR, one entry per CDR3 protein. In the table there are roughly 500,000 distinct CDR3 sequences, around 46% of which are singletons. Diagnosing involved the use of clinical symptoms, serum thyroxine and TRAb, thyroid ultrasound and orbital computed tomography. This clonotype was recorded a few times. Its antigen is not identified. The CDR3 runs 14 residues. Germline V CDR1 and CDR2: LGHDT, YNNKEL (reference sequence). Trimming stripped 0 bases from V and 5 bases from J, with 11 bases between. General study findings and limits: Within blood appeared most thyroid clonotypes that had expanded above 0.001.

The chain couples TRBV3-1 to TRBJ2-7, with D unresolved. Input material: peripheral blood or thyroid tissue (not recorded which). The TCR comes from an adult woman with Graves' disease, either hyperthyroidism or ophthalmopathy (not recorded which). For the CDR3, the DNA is TGTGCCAGCAGCCAAGACTTTGAAGGGAACGAGCAGTACTTC. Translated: CASSQDFEGNEQYF.